The present T cell receptor (beta chain) was sequenced within a study of tumor-infiltrating lymphocytes in oesophageal squamous cell carcinoma. One entry per CDR3 protein, called by TCRdb with MiXCR from the PCR reads. The sample gives 16,000 or so distinct CDR3 sequences, 44% of which show up once; around 41% is in the top ten. Germline V gene data show CDR1 as MNHEY and CDR2 as SMNVEV (reference sequence). The CDR3 is 14 residues long. The sequence derives from a female donor with esophageal squamous cell carcinoma. The rearrangement links TRBV27 to TRBJ2-3; unclear D gene. TRBJ2-1 matches the DNA end more closely, so the J call is doubtful. The material sequenced was blood. The CDR3 region is CASSSGGSYNEQFF. The CDR3 bases are TGTGCCAGCAGCTCGGGTGGATCCTACAATGAGCAGTTCTTC.